This entry describes one T cell receptor (beta chain). No antigen is known for it. The sample belongs to a study of cytomegalovirus exposure and HLA in healthy donors. General study findings and limits: Testing in vitro showed a few CMV-associated chains specific for CMV antigens. There were some public TCRs occurring in many donors, but most TCR sequences were rare.

Measured with immunoSEQ multiplex PCR; TCRdb has only the in-frame clones, and not every one. Of roughly 70,000 clones listed, 95% are singletons. Germline-derived CDR1 and CDR2 are MRHNA and SNTAGT. V was pared by 5 bases and J by 8 bases, with 6 bases of the junction left unmatched. The CDR3 totals 14 residues. The chain links TRBV6-4 to TRBJ1-4; 9 bases are a match to TRBD1. The clonotype originates from a man younger than 35 in good health and CMV-seronegative. The specimen was PBMCs. The CDR3 bases are TGTGCCAGCAGTACCGGGACAGGGTGGGAAAAACTGTTTTTT. Translation gives CASSTGTGWEKLFF.